This TCR beta chain was obtained from a study of blood T cell repertoires in COVID-19. The overall study: Sites across the United States, Italy and Spain contributed samples from acute and convalescent COVID-19. PBMCs, B-cell-depleted T cells, or T cells were the source of the cDNA or gDNA that made up the material.

Study processing details: Amplification of reference gene primers was used by the study to estimate nucleated cell counts. TCRdb keeps only in-frame clones here, not all; method: immunoSEQ multiplex PCR. Clone size and the V and J calls come from that table; the DNA yielded D and trimming. The table shows roughly 250,000 clones, with just under 90% occurring only once. This TCR was sampled from a woman in her 40s with acute or convalescent COVID-19. Sequencing input: peripheral blood.

The CDR3: CASSLEPYTGELFF. The CDR3 DNA reads as TGTGCCAGCTCTCTCGAACCCTATACCGGGGAGCTGTTTTTT. The V gene is TRBV18, the J gene TRBJ2-2, with no clear D. The CDR3 has 14 residues. Trimming shortened V by 6 bases and J by 5 bases, and 13 bases separated the two germline ends. Germline values: CDR1 KGHSH, CDR2 LQKENI.